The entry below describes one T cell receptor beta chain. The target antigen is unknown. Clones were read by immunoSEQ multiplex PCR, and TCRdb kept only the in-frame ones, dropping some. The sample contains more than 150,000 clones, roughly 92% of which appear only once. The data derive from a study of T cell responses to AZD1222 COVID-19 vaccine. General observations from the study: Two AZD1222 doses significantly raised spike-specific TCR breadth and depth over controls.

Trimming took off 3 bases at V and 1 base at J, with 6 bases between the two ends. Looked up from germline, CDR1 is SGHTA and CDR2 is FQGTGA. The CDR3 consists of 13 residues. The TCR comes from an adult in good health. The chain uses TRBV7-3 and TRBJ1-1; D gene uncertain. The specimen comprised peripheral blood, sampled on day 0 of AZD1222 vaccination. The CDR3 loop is CASSFGENTEAFF. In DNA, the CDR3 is TGTGCCAGCAGCTTCGGGGAGAACACTGAAGCTTTCTTT. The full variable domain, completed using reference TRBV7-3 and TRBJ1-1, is GAGVSQTPSNKVTEKGKYVELRCDPISGHTALYWYRQSLGQGPEFLIYFQGTGAADDSGLPNDRFFAVRPEGSVSTLKIQRTERGDSAVYLCASSFGENTEAFFGQGTRLTVV.